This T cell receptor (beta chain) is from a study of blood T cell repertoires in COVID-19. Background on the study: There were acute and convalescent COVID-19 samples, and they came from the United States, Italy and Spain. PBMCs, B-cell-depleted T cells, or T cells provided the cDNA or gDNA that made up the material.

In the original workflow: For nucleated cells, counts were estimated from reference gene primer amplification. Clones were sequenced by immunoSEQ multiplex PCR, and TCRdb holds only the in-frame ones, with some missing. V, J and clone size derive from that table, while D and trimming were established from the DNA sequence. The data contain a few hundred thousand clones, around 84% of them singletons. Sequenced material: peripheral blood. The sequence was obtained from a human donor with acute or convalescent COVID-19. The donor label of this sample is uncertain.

In DNA form, the CDR3 reads TGTGCCAGCAGCCGTAGCGGGGGGGCACTAACCTCAGATACGCAGTATTTT. This gives the protein CASSRSGGALTSDTQYF. The chain links TRBV6-2 or TRBV6-3 to TRBJ2-3; 11 bases agree with TRBD2. V lost 6 bases, J lost 4 bases, and 12 bases stayed unmatched. Per the germline V gene, CDR1 is MNHEY and CDR2 is SVGEGT. There are 17 residues in the CDR3.